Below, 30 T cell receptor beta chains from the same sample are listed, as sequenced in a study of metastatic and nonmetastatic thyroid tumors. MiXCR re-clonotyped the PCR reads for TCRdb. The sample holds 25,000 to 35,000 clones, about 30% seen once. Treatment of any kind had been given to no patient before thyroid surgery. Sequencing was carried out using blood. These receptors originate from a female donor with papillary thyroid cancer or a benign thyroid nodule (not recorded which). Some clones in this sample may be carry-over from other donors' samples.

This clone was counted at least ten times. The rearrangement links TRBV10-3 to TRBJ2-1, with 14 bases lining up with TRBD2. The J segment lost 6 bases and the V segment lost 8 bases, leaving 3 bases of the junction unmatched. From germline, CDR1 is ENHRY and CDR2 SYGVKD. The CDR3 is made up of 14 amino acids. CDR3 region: CAIPGTSGSNEQFF. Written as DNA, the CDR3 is TGTGCCATCCCCGGGACTAGCGGGAGCAATGAGCAGTTCTTC.

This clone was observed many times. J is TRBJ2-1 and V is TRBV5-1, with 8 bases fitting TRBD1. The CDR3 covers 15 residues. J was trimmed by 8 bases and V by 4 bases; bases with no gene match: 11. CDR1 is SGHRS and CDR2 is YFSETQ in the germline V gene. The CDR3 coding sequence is TGCGCCAGCAGCGTTGGGGACAGGAGGGGGGATGAGCAGTTCTTC. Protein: CASSVGDRRGDEQFF.

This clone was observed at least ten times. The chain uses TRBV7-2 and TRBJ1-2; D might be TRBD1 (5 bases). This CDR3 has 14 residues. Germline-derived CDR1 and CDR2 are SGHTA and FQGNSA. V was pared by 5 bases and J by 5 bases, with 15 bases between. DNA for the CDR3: TGTGCCAGCAGCGACATTCGGGGGTATTATGGCTACACCTTC. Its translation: CASSDIRGYYGYTF.

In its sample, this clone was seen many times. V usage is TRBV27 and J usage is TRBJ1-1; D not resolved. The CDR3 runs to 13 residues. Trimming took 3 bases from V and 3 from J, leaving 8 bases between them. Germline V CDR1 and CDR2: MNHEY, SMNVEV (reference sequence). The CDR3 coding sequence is TGTGCCAGCAGTTTTTCGACTCACACTGAAGCTTTCTTT. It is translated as CASSFSTHTEAFF.

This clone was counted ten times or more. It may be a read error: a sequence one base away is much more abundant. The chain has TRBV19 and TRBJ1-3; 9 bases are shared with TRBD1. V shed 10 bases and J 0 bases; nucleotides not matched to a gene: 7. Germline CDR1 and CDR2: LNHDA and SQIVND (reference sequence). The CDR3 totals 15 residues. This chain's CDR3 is CATRTGVLSGNTIYF. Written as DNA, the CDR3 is TGTGCCACCAGGACAGGGGTCCTCTCTGGAAACACCATATATTTT.

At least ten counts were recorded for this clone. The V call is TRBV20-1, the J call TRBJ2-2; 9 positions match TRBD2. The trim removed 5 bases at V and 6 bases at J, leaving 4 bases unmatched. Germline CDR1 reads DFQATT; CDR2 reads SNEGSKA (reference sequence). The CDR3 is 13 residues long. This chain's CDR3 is CSAGSGSAGELFF. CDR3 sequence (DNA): TGCAGTGCTGGTAGCGGGAGTGCCGGGGAGCTGTTTTTT.

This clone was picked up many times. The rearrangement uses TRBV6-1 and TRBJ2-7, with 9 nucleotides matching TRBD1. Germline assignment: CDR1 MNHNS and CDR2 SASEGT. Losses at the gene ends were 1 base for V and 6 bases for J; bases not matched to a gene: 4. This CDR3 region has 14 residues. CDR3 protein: CASSEVGTGTEQYF. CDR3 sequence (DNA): TGTGCCAGCAGTGAAGTGGGGACAGGGACCGAGCAGTACTTC.

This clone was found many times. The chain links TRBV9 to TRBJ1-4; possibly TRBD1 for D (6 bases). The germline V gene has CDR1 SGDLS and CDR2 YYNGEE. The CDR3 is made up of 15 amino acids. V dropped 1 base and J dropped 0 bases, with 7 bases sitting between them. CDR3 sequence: CASSVTGTTNEKLFF. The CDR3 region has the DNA TGTGCCAGCAGCGTAACAGGGACAACTAATGAAAAACTGTTTTTT.

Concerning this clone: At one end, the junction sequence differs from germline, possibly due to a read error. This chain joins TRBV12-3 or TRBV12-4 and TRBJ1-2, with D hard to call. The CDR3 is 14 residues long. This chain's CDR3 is CASSCGVANYVYTF. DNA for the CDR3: TGTGCCAGCAGTTGTGGAGTCGCTAACTATGTCTACACCTTC.

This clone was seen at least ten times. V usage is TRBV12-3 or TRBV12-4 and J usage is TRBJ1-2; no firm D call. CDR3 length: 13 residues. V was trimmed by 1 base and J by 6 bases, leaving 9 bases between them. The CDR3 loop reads CASSLGAGNGYTF. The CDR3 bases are TGTGCCAGCAGTTTAGGTGCGGGGAATGGCTACACCTTC.

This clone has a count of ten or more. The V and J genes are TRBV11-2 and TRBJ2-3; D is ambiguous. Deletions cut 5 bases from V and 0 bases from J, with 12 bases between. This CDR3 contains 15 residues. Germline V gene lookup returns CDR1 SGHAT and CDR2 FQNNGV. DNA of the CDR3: TGTGCCAGCAGCCATTATGAGGCAAGCACAGATACGCAGTATTTT. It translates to CASSHYEASTDTQYF.

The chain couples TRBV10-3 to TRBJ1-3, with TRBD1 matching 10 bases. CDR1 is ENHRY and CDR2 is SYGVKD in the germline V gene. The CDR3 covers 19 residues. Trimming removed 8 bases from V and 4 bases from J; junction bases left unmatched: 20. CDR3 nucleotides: TGTGCCATCGCGGCCTGGACAGGGGGGTGGCCACGGTCGGGAAACACCATATATTTT. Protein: CAIAAWTGGWPRSGNTIYF.

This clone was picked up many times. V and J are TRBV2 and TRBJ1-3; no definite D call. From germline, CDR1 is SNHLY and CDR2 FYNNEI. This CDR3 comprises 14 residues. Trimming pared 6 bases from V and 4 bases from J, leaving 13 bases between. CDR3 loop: CASRNSVSGNTIYF. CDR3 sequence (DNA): TGTGCCAGCAGAAACAGTGTATCCGGAAACACCATATATTTT.

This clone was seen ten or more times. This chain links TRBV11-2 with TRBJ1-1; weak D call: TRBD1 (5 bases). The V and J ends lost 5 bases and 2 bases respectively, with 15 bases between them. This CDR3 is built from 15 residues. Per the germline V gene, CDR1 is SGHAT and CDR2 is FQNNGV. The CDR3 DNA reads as TGTGCCAGCAGCCTGGCAGGGAGTGGAAACACTGAAGCTTTCTTT. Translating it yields CASSLAGSGNTEAFF.

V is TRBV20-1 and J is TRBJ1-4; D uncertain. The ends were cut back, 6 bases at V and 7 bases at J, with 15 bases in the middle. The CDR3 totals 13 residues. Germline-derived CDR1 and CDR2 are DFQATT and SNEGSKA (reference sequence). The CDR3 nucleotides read TGCAGTGCCAGAACCTCCGTCGGTGAAAAACTGTTTTTT. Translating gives CSARTSVGEKLFF.

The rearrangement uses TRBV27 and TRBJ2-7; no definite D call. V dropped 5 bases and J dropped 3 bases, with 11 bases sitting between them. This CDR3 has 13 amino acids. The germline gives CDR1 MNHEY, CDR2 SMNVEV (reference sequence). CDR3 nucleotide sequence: TGTGCCAGCAGTCTGTTTGCGAACTACGAGCAGTACTTC. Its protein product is CASSLFANYEQYF.

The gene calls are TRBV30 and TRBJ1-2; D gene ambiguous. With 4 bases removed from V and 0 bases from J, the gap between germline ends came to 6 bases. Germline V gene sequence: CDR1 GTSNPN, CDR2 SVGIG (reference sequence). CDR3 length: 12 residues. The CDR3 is CAWTESNYGYTF. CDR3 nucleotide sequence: TGTGCCTGGACGGAATCTAACTATGGCTACACCTTC.

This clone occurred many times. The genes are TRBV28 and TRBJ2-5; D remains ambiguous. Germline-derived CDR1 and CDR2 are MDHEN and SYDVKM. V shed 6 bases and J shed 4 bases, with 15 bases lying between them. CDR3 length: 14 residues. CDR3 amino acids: CASSPPPRRETQYF. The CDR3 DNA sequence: TGTGCCAGCAGCCCTCCCCCTCGCAGAGAGACCCAGTACTTC.

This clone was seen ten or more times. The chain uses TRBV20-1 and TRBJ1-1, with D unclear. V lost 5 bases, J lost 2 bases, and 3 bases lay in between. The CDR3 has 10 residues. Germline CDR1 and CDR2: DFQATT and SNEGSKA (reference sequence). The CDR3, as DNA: TGCAGTGCTCAAAACACTGAAGCTTTCTTT. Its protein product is CSAQNTEAFF.

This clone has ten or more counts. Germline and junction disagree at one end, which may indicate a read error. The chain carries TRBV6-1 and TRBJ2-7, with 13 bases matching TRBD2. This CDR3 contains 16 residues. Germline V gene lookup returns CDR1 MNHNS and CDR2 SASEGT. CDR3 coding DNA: TGTGCCAGCAGTGAAGCGAGCCCGGGACTAGCGGGGTTGCTCTCCTTC. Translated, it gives CASSEASPGLAGLLSF.

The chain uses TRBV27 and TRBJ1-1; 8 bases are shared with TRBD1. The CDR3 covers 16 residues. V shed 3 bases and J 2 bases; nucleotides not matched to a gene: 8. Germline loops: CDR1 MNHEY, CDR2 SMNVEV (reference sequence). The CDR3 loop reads CASSFLRDRRNTEAFF. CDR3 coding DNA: TGTGCCAGCAGTTTCTTACGGGACAGGAGAAACACTGAAGCTTTCTTT.

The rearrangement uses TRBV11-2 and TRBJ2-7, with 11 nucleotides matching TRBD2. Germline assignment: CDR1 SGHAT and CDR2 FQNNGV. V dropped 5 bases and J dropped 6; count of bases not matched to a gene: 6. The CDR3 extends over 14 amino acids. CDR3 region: CASSPTSGMLEQYF. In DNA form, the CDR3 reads TGTGCCAGCAGCCCGACTAGCGGGATGCTCGAGCAGTACTTC.

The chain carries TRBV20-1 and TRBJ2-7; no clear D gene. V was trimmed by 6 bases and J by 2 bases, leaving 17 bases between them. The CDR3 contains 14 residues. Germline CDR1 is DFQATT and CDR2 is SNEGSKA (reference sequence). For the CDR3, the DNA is TGCAGTGCCCTACCTCCCGGCCCTACCTACGAGCAGTACTTC. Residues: CSALPPGPTYEQYF.

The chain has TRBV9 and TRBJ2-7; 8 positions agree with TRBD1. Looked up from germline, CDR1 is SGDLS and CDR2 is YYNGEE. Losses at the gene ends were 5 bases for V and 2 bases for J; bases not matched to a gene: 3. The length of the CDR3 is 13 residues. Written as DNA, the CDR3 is TGTGCCAGCAGTGGACAGGGAGCCTACGAGCAGTACTTC. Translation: CASSGQGAYEQYF.

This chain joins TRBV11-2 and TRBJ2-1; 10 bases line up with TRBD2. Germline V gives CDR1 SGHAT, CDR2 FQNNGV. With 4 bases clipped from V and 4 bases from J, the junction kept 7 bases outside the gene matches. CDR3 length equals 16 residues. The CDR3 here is CASSSRASGSYNEQFF. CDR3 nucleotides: TGTGCCAGCAGCTCCCGGGCTAGCGGGAGTTACAATGAGCAGTTCTTC.

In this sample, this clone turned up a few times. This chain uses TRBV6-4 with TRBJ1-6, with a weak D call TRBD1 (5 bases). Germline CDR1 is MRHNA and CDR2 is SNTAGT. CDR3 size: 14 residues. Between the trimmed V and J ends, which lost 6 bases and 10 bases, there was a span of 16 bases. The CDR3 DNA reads TGTGCCAGCAGCCCATCGGGAGGGGAGTCACCCCTCCACTTT. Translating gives CASSPSGGESPLHF.

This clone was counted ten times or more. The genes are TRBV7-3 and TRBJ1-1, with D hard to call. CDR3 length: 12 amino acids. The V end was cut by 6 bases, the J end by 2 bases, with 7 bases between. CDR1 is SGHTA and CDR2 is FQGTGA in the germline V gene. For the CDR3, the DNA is TGTGCCAGCAGTTCGTCTAACACTGAAGCTTTCTTT. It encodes CASSSSNTEAFF.

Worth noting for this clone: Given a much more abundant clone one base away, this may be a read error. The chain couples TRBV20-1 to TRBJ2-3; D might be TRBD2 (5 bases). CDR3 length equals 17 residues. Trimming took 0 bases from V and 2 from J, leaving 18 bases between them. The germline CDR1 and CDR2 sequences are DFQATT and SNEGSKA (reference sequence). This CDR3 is CSARDRLTIGATDTQYF. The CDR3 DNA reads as TGCAGTGCTAGAGATCGGCTGACTATCGGAGCCACAGATACGCAGTATTTT.

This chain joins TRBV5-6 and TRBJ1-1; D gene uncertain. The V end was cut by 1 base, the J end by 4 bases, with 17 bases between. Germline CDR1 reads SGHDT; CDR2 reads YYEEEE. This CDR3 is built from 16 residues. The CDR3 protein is CASSLFGYREGTEAFF. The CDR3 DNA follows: TGTGCCAGCAGCTTGTTTGGGTATCGGGAAGGCACTGAAGCTTTCTTT.

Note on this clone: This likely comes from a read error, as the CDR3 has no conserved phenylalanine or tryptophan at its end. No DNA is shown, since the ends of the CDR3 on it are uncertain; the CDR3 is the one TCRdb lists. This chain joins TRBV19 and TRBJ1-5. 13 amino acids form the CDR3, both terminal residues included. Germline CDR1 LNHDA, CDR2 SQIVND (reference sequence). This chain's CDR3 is CDSSTFPNQPQQY.